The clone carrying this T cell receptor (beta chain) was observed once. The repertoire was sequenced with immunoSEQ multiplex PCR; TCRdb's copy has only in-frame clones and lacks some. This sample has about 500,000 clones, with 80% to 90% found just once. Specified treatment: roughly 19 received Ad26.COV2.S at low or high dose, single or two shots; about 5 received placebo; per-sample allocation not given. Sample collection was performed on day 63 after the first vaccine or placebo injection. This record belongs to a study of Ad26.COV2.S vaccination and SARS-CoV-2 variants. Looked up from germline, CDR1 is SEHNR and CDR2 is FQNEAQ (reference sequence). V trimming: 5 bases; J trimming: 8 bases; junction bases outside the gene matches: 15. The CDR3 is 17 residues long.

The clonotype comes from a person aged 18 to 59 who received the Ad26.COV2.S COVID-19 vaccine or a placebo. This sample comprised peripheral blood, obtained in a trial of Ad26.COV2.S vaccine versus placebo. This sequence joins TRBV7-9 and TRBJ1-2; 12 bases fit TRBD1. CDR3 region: CASSTNNAGQGARGYTF. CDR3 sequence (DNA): TGTGCCAGCAGCACTAACAACGCGGGACAGGGGGCGCGAGGCTACACCTTC.